The source of this T cell receptor beta chain is a study of blood T cells in healthy people across ages. With a J-beta primer mix and a sample-barcoded 5' primer, a second PCR ran about 7 to 12 cycles. TCRdb re-derived calls from the 5' RACE reads in MiXCR, one entry per CDR3 protein. Of more than 700,000 distinct CDR3 sequences in the sample, approximately 53% were seen once. The germline V gene has CDR1 SEHNR and CDR2 FQNEAQ (reference sequence). CDR3 length: 15 residues. Trimming removed 5 bases from V and 0 bases from J; junction bases left unmatched: 6. The source is a man older than 75 in good health. This chain uses TRBV7-9 with TRBJ1-1; TRBD1 aligns across 7 bases. Sequencing used blood. For the CDR3, the DNA is TGTGCCAGCAGCCCGGGACAGAGTATGAACACTGAAGCTTTCTTT. It codes for CASSPGQSMNTEAFF.